This is a list of T cell receptor beta chains from one sample in a study of neurological immune-mediated disorders. TCRdb passed the 5' RACE reads through MiXCR, listing each CDR3 protein once. The table records around 70,000 distinct CDR3 sequences, less than 5.5% of them present only once. The specimen sequenced was PBMCs. These receptor sequences come from a woman in her twenties or thirties with multiple sclerosis. Each CDR3 is given with its conserved first and last residue. The D gene is left open where the match is weak. Size is omitted from some rows. Given values are once, few, many or a class for expanded clones.

CDR3aa	CDR3nt	v_gene	j_gene	d_gene	abundance
CSVEGSEGNEQFF	TGCAGTGTGGAAGGATCCGAAGGCAATGAGCAGTTCTTC	TRBV20-1	TRBJ2-1	NA	many
CSASRGGNTDTQYF	TGCAGCGCCTCGCGGGGGGGTAATACAGATACGCAGTATTTT	TRBV29-1	TRBJ2-3	TRBD2	many
CASSLLSSGRQETQYF	TGTGCCAGCAGCTTGTTGTCTAGCGGGCGTCAAGAGACCCAGTACTTC	TRBV5-6	TRBJ2-5	TRBD2	many
CSAREAAINYGYTF	TGCAGTGCTAGAGAAGCAGCCATTAACTATGGCTACACCTTC	TRBV20-1	TRBJ1-2	NA	many
CSARDQRPSRETQYF	TGCAGTGCTAGAGACCAGCGACCTAGCAGGGAGACCCAGTACTTC	TRBV20-1	TRBJ2-5	NA	NA
CASSFLAVQETQYF	TGCGCCAGCAGCTTCCTAGCGGTACAAGAGACCCAGTACTTC	TRBV5-1	TRBJ2-5	TRBD2	many
CASSPGQGGSNQPQHF	TGCGCCAGCAGCCCGGGACAGGGTGGGAGCAATCAGCCCCAGCATTTT	TRBV5-1	TRBJ1-5	TRBD1	many
CSASLRAINEQYF	TGCAGTGCTAGCCTCAGGGCAATCAACGAGCAGTACTTC	TRBV20-1	TRBJ2-7	NA	many
CATSNGDYEQYF	TGTGCCACCAGCAATGGGGACTACGAGCAGTACTTC	TRBV15	TRBJ2-7	NA	few
CASSLGAGNTIYF	TGTGCCAGCAGTTTGGGAGCTGGAAACACCATATATTTT	TRBV27	TRBJ1-3	NA	many
CASSRQIQGANTEAFF	TGCGCCAGCTCCCGTCAAATACAGGGGGCGAACACTGAAGCTTTCTTT	TRBV5-1	TRBJ1-1	TRBD1	many
CSAKTAYQETQYF	TGCAGTGCGAAGACAGCGTACCAAGAGACCCAGTACTTC	TRBV20-1	TRBJ2-5	NA	many
CSATKEWETQYF	TGCAGTGCCACTAAGGAGTGGGAGACCCAGTACTTC	TRBV20-1	TRBJ2-5	NA	many